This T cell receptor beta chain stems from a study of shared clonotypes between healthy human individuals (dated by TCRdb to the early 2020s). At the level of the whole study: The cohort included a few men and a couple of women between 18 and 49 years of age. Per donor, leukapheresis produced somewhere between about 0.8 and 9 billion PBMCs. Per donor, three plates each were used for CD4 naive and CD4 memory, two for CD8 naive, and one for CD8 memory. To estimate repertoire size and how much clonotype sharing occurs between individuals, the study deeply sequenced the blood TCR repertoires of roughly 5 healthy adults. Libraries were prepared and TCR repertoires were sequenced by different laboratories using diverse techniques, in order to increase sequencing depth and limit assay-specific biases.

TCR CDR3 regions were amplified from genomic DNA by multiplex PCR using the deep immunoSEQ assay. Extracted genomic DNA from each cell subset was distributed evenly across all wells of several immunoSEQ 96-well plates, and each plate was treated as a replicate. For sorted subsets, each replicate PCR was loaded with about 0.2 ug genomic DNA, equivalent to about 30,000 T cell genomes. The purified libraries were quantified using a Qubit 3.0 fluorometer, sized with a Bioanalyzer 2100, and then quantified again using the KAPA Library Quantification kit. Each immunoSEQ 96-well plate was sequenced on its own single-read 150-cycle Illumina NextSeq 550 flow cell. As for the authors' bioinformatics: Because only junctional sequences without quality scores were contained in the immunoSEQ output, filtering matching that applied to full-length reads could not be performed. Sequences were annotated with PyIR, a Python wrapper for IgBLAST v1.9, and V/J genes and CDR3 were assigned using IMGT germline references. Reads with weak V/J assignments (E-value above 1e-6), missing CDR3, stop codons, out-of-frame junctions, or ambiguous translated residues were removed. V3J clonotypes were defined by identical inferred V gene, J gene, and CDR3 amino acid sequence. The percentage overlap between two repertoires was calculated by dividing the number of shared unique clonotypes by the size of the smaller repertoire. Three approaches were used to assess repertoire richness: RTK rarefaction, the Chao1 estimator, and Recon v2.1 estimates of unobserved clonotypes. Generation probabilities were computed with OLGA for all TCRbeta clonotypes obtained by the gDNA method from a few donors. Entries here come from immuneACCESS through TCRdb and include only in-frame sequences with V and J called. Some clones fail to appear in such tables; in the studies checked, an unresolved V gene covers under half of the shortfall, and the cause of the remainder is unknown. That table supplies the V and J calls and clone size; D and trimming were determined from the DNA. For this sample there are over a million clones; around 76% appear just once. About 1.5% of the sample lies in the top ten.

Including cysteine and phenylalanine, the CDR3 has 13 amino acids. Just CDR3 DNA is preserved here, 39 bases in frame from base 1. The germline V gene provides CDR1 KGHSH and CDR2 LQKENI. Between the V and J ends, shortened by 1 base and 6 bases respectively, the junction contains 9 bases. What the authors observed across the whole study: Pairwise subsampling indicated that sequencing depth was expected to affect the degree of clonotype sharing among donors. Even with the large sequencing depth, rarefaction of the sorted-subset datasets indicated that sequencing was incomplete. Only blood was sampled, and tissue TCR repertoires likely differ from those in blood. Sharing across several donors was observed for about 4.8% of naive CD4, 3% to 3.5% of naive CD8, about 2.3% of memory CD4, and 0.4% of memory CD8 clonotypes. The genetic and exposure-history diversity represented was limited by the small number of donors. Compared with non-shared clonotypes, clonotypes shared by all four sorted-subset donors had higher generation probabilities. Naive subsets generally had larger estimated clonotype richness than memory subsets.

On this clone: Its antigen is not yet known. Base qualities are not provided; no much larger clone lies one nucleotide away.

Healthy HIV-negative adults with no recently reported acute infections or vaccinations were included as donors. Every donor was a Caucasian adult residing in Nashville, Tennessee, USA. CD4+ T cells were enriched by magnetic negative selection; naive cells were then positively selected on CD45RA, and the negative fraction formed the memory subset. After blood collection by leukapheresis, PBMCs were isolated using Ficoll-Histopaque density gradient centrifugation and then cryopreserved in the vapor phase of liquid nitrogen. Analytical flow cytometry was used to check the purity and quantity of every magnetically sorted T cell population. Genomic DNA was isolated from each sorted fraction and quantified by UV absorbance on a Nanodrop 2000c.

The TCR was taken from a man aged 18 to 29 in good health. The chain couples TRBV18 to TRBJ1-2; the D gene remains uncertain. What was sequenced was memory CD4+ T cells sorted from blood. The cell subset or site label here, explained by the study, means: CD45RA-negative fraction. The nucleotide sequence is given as TGTGCCAGCTCACCACGGAGGGATGATGGCTACACCTTC. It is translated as CASSPRRDDGYTF.